The 18 T cell receptor beta chains given below trace back to one sample, sequenced in a study of blood T cell repertoires in COVID-19. TCRdb's copy holds only in-frame clones and misses some; the assay was immunoSEQ multiplex PCR. Of 290,000 or so clones listed, approximately 85% are singletons. The sequencing input was peripheral blood. The receptors here all came from a man aged 50 or older with active or convalescent COVID-19.

V gene TRBV5-1 combines with J gene TRBJ2-5, with TRBD2 as a possible D gene (6 bases). In germline, CDR1 is SGHRS, CDR2 YFSETQ. The CDR3 is 14 amino acids. V lost 5 bases to trimming and J lost 2 bases, with 13 bases between them. CDR3 nucleotide sequence: TGCGCCAGCAGGCCGCTAGCGCTGCAAGAGACCCAGTACTTC. It yields the protein CASRPLALQETQYF.

Many counts were recorded for this clone. V gene TRBV28 combines with J gene TRBJ1-4, with D uncertain. V lost 1 base and J lost 8, with 11 bases in between. The length of the CDR3 is 14 residues. Germline CDR1 and CDR2: MDHEN and SYDVKM. The CDR3 nucleotides are TGTGCCAGCAGTTTATCGGGAACGACGGAAAAACTGTTTTTT. As protein: CASSLSGTTEKLFF.

V and J are TRBV9 and TRBJ2-1, with 15 bases fitting TRBD2. This CDR3 spans 16 amino acids. Germline loops: CDR1 SGDLS, CDR2 YYNGEE. Losses at the gene ends were 4 bases for V and 8 bases for J; bases not matched to a gene: 7. The CDR3 bases are TGTGCCAGCAGCTGGACTAGCGGGAGGGCCGTTCATGAGCAGTTCTTC. Protein sequence: CASSWTSGRAVHEQFF.

This chain joins TRBV15 and TRBJ2-2, with D possibly being TRBD2 (7 bases). V was trimmed by 0 bases and J by 8 bases, leaving 16 bases between them. CDR1 is LNHNV and CDR2 is YYDKDF in the germline V gene (reference sequence). The CDR3 contains 16 residues. The CDR3 DNA is TGTGCCACCAGCAGAGAGGGGGCGGGAGTGTCGGGGGAGCTGTTTTTT. As protein: CATSREGAGVSGELFF.

The V call is TRBV5-1, the J call TRBJ2-1; D unresolved. CDR3 size: 13 residues. Germline CDR1 reads SGHRS; CDR2 reads YFSETQ. Trimming took 4 bases from V and 5 from J, leaving 10 bases between them. This CDR3 reads CASSITPDNEQFF. In DNA form, the CDR3 reads TGCGCCAGCAGCATTACCCCGGACAATGAGCAGTTCTTC.

The chain employs TRBV19 and TRBJ1-5, with 10 bases that match TRBD1. From germline, CDR1 is LNHDA and CDR2 SQIVND (reference sequence). The CDR3 contains 14 residues. V was clipped by 7 bases and J by 5 bases; unmatched bases: 5. The CDR3 loop reads CASTDRGPHQPQHF. The DNA of the CDR3 is TGTGCCAGTACCGACAGGGGGCCCCATCAGCCCCAGCATTTT.

This clone was seen only once. The chain recombines TRBV3-1 (or the pseudogene TRBV3-2) with TRBJ2-3; 11 bases are a match to TRBD2. CDR1 is LGHDT, CDR2 YNNKEL, per germline (reference sequence). V lost 3 bases to trimming and J lost 0 bases; unmatched junction nucleotides: 11. The CDR3 runs 19 residues. CDR3 loop: CASSHGTSGRWGSTDTQYF. The CDR3 bases are TGTGCCAGCAGCCACGGTACTAGCGGGAGATGGGGGAGCACAGATACGCAGTATTTT.

The chain employs TRBV4-1 and TRBJ1-2; 7 bases are shared with TRBD1. The CDR3 runs to 13 residues. J lost 5 bases, V lost 4 bases, and 4 bases had no gene match. Germline CDR1 is MGHRA and CDR2 is YSYEKL. CDR3 region: CASSLGQVYGYTF. DNA for the CDR3: TGCGCCAGCAGCCTTGGACAGGTTTATGGCTACACCTTC.

The chain couples TRBV4-1 to TRBJ1-5, with 12 nucleotides matching TRBD1. CDR1 and CDR2 from the germline V gene are MGHRA and YSYEKL. The CDR3 contains 16 residues. The V and J ends lost 0 bases and 7 bases, in that order; junction bases with no gene match: 4. This CDR3 is CASSQDGTGGRQPQHF. CDR3 nucleotide sequence: TGCGCCAGCAGCCAAGATGGGACAGGGGGCCGGCAGCCCCAGCATTTT.

The chain links TRBV7-9 to TRBJ2-3; D is ambiguous. V was shortened by 5 bases and J by 0 bases, with 9 bases between the two germline ends. Germline assignment: CDR1 SEHNR and CDR2 FQNEAQ (reference sequence). The length of the CDR3 is 14 residues. The CDR3 is CASSASTSTDTQYF. Here the CDR3 DNA reads TGTGCCAGCAGCGCCTCAACTAGCACAGATACGCAGTATTTT.

This sequence joins TRBV5-6 and TRBJ2-7; no reliable D call. Germline loops: CDR1 SGHDT, CDR2 YYEEEE. The CDR3 loop spans 11 amino acids. The V end lost 1 base, the J end lost 6 bases, and 5 bases lay between the germline ends. The CDR3 DNA sequence: TGTGCCAGCAGCTTGAATAGCGAGCAGTACTTC. Translated, it gives CASSLNSEQYF.

The J gene is TRBJ2-7, the V gene TRBV30; perhaps TRBD2 as D (5 bases). The CDR3 totals 11 residues. Germline-derived CDR1 and CDR2 are GTSNPN and SVGIG (reference sequence). The V end was cut by 4 bases, the J end by 11 bases, with 15 bases between. The CDR3 loop is CAWTSGLSKYF. In DNA, the CDR3 is TGTGCCTGGACTTCCGGACTGTCTAAGTACTTC. The variable domain in full, with the rest retrieved from reference TRBV30 and TRBJ2-7, is SQTIHQWPATLVQPVGSPLSLECTVEGTSNPNLYWYRQAAGRGLQLLFYSVGIGQISSEVPQNLSASRPQDRQFILSSKKLLLSDSGFYLCAWTSGLSKYFGPGTRLTVT.

This chain links TRBV4-2 with TRBJ2-7, with TRBD2 matching 9 bases. In germline, CDR1 is LGHNA, CDR2 YNFKEQ. This CDR3 has 18 residues. V lost 0 bases and J lost 6; bases outside the gene matches: 15. CDR3 in amino acids: CASSQDLGLAGMVVEQYF. The CDR3 nucleotides are TGTGCCAGCAGCCAAGATCTCGGGCTAGCGGGAATGGTTGTCGAGCAGTACTTC.

J is TRBJ1-5 and V is TRBV7-8; 7 positions agree with TRBD1. V dropped 5 bases and J dropped 1; count of bases not matched to a gene: 5. CDR1 SGHVS and CDR2 FQNEAQ come from the germline V gene. The CDR3 covers 15 residues. Here the CDR3 DNA reads TGTGCCAGCAGCCCTGGACAGGCCAGCAATCAGCCCCAGCATTTT. As protein: CASSPGQASNQPQHF.

The gene calls are TRBV2 and TRBJ2-6; D is possibly TRBD2 (7 bases). With 10 bases removed from V and 2 bases from J, the gap between germline ends came to 9 bases. Germline assignment: CDR1 SNHLY and CDR2 FYNNEI. The CDR3 extends over 13 amino acids. In DNA, the CDR3 is TGTGCCAAGGGGGGGGCTGGGGCCAACGTCCTGACTTTC. Translation gives CAKGGAGANVLTF.

The chain links TRBV6-6 to TRBJ2-7; possibly TRBD2 for D (5 bases). This CDR3 is 14 amino acids long. V lost 4 bases and J lost 2, with 12 bases in between. From germline, CDR1 is MNHNY and CDR2 SVGAGI (reference sequence). The CDR3 DNA sequence: TGTGCCAGCAGTTTTCGCCGGGGAGCCTACGAGCAGTACTTC. Its translation: CASSFRRGAYEQYF.

This chain joins TRBV28 and TRBJ1-3, with D possibly matching TRBD1 (5 bases). V gave up 3 bases and J gave up 2 bases, with 8 bases separating them. The germline CDR1 and CDR2 sequences are MDHEN and SYDVKM. This CDR3 is 14 amino acids long. The CDR3 loop is CASSFHRPGNTIYF. The CDR3 DNA follows: TGTGCCAGCAGTTTCCACAGGCCTGGAAACACCATATATTTT.

The CDR3 DNA reads as TGCGCCAGCACCCCTGGGGGGGGAGGACTAGCGGACCAGGGAGATACGCAGTATTTT. It codes for CASTPGGGGLADQGDTQYF. The V gene is TRBV4-1, the J gene TRBJ2-3; 10 bases line up with TRBD2. Germline V gives CDR1 MGHRA, CDR2 YSYEKL. The V segment lost 7 bases and the J segment 5 bases; nucleotides outside the gene matches: 21. The CDR3 loop spans 19 amino acids.